The rows below give T cell receptor beta chains drawn from one sample of a study of pediatric ulcerative colitis. The data were produced by immunoSEQ multiplex PCR, yet TCRdb's version contains in-frame clones alone and is incomplete. The sample records 30,000 to 35,000 clones, around 80% being singletons. Sequencing was done on a sample of gut tissue. The receptors here all came from a boy between 10 and 17 years old with mild ulcerative colitis. CDR3s include the opening cysteine and the closing phenylalanine or tryptophan. Each record gives: clone size, J gene, D gene, V gene, CDR3 DNA, CDR3 protein. A D gene is named only where the DNA matches it firmly. Not all rows give a size; the values are once, few, many and, for expanded clones, a class.

clone_size: NA
j_call: TRBJ1-6
d_call: NA
v_call: TRBV5-1
cdr3_nt: TGCGCCAGCAGCTTGACAGGGAATAATTCACCCCTCCACTTT
cdr3_aa: CASSLTGNNSPLHF

clone_size: NA
j_call: TRBJ2-3
d_call: NA
v_call: TRBV5-1
cdr3_nt: TGCGCCAGCAGCTCGGACTCGACAGCCATCCCCACAGATACGCAGTATTTT
cdr3_aa: CASSSDSTAIPTDTQYF

clone_size: NA
j_call: TRBJ1-1
d_call: NA
v_call: TRBV21-1
cdr3_nt: TGTGCCAGCAGGGGATGGTATCGGGCGAACACTGAAGCTTTCTTT
cdr3_aa: CASRGWYRANTEAFF

clone_size: NA
j_call: TRBJ2-2
d_call: NA
v_call: TRBV11-1
cdr3_nt: TGTGCCAGCAGCATCCCGTCGTCCGGGGAGCTGTTTTTT
cdr3_aa: CASSIPSSGELFF

clone_size: NA
j_call: TRBJ1-2
d_call: TRBD1
v_call: TRBV7-9
cdr3_nt: TGTGCCAGCAGCTACGGGACAGGGCCCTATGGCTACACCTTC
cdr3_aa: CASSYGTGPYGYTF

clone_size: NA
j_call: TRBJ1-1
d_call: TRBD1
v_call: TRBV4-2
cdr3_nt: TGTGCCAGCAGCCAAGGTCGGACAGGCCTGAACACTGAAGCTTTCTTT
cdr3_aa: CASSQGRTGLNTEAFF

clone_size: NA
j_call: TRBJ1-4
d_call: NA
v_call: TRBV10-3
cdr3_nt: TGTGCCATCAGTGAGTCTCCGGGGGCAGTCCGAGAAAAACTGTTTTTT
cdr3_aa: CAISESPGAVREKLFF

clone_size: NA
j_call: TRBJ1-2
d_call: NA
v_call: TRBV5-1
cdr3_nt: TGCGCCAGCAGCGCCGGGACGGACGGTTACTATGGCTACACCTTC
cdr3_aa: CASSAGTDGYYGYTF

clone_size: NA
j_call: TRBJ1-1
d_call: TRBD1
v_call: TRBV30
cdr3_nt: TGTGCCTGGACTGCGGACAGGGGCGGAACTGAAGCTTTCTTT
cdr3_aa: CAWTADRGGTEAFF

clone_size: NA
j_call: TRBJ1-1
d_call: NA
v_call: TRBV29-1
cdr3_nt: TGCAGCGTTGGGGGCCCACCCGGGGGCACTGAAGCTTTCTTT
cdr3_aa: CSVGGPPGGTEAFF

clone_size: NA
j_call: TRBJ2-3
d_call: NA
v_call: TRBV5-1
cdr3_nt: TGCGCCAGCAGCCCGCAAAACAGGGCACTCGCTAGCACAGATACGCAGTATTTT
cdr3_aa: CASSPQNRALASTDTQYF

clone_size: NA
j_call: TRBJ2-3
d_call: NA
v_call: TRBV15
cdr3_nt: TGTGCCACCAGCAAATCAGGGAGGACAGATACGCAGTATTTT
cdr3_aa: CATSKSGRTDTQYF

clone_size: NA
j_call: TRBJ2-5
d_call: NA
v_call: TRBV19
cdr3_nt: TGTGCCAGTAGTATTGGCAGGGATGAGACCCAGTACTTC
cdr3_aa: CASSIGRDETQYF

clone_size: NA
j_call: TRBJ2-4
d_call: TRBD2
v_call: TRBV15
cdr3_nt: TGTGCCACCAGCAACCCGGGAGCGGGGACCAAAAACATTCAGTACTTC
cdr3_aa: CATSNPGAGTKNIQYF

clone_size: NA
j_call: TRBJ1-1
d_call: NA
v_call: TRBV13
cdr3_nt: TGTGCCAGCAGCTTAGGCCCCCTGACAGTCCAGAACACTGAAGCTTTCTTT
cdr3_aa: CASSLGPLTVQNTEAFF

clone_size: NA
j_call: TRBJ1-6
d_call: NA
v_call: TRBV6-1
cdr3_nt: TGTGCCAGCAGTACAGGTCCCTATAATTCACCCCTCCACTTT
cdr3_aa: CASSTGPYNSPLHF

clone_size: NA
j_call: TRBJ1-6
d_call: NA
v_call: TRBV5-4
cdr3_nt: TGTGCCAGCAGCCTATCGACCCTTGATTCACCCCTCCACTTT
cdr3_aa: CASSLSTLDSPLHF

clone_size: NA
j_call: TRBJ2-3
d_call: TRBD2
v_call: TRBV5-1
cdr3_nt: TGCGCCAGCAGCTTTGGGACTAGCGGGGGGTCAGTTACGCAGTATTTT
cdr3_aa: CASSFGTSGGSVTQYF

clone_size: NA
j_call: TRBJ1-4
d_call: NA
v_call: TRBV13
cdr3_nt: TGTGCCAGCAGCGCAACCTGGAGCAGGGCCCCTAATGAAAAACTGTTTTTT
cdr3_aa: CASSATWSRAPNEKLFF

clone_size: NA
j_call: TRBJ1-1
d_call: NA
v_call: TRBV7-2
cdr3_nt: TGTGCCAGCAGCTTAGGGGTCAGGACTGAAGCTTTCTTT
cdr3_aa: CASSLGVRTEAFF

clone_size: NA
j_call: TRBJ2-1
d_call: NA
v_call: TRBV9
cdr3_nt: TGTGCCAGCAGCGTCTCGGGTGAGCAGTTCTTC
cdr3_aa: CASSVSGEQFF

clone_size: NA
j_call: TRBJ1-3
d_call: NA
v_call: TRBV6-5
cdr3_nt: TGTGCCAGCAGTCGGGACCGATACTCTGGAAACACCATATATTTT
cdr3_aa: CASSRDRYSGNTIYF

clone_size: NA
j_call: TRBJ1-5
d_call: NA
v_call: TRBV4-1
cdr3_nt: TGCGCCAGCAGCCAAGATGTAGCGAGAATCAATCAGCCCCAGCATTTT
cdr3_aa: CASSQDVARINQPQHF

clone_size: NA
j_call: TRBJ1-4
d_call: NA
v_call: TRBV7-6
cdr3_nt: TGTGCCAGCAGTAAACTCCAAGCAGATGAAAAACTGTTTTTT
cdr3_aa: CASSKLQADEKLFF

clone_size: NA
j_call: TRBJ2-5
d_call: NA
v_call: TRBV4-1
cdr3_nt: TGCGCCAGCAGCCAAGGACCCCGAGGGGAGACCCAGTACTTC
cdr3_aa: CASSQGPRGETQYF

clone_size: NA
j_call: TRBJ1-4
d_call: NA
v_call: TRBV12-5
cdr3_nt: TGTGGTAGTGGGGGAACAGAAGGTAATGAAAAACTGTTTTTT
cdr3_aa: CGSGGTEGNEKLFF

clone_size: NA
j_call: TRBJ2-3
d_call: NA
v_call: TRBV5-1
cdr3_nt: TGCGCCAGCAGCTTTCTTCCAGGACTTTCCACAGATACGCAGTATTTT
cdr3_aa: CASSFLPGLSTDTQYF

clone_size: NA
j_call: TRBJ2-3
d_call: NA
v_call: TRBV4-1
cdr3_nt: TGCGCCAGCAGCCAAGAGCCCGGGACAAGTAGAGCAGATACGCAGTATTTT
cdr3_aa: CASSQEPGTSRADTQYF

clone_size: once
j_call: TRBJ2-1
d_call: NA
v_call: TRBV5-1
cdr3_nt: TGCGCCAGCAGCCCAACTAGCACGGTTTCCAATGAGCAGTTCTTC
cdr3_aa: CASSPTSTVSNEQFF

clone_size: NA
j_call: TRBJ2-7
d_call: TRBD1
v_call: TRBV6-6
cdr3_nt: TGTGCCAGCAGCCTAGACAGGGATAACGAGCAGTACTTC
cdr3_aa: CASSLDRDNEQYF

clone_size: once
j_call: TRBJ2-5
d_call: TRBD1
v_call: TRBV30
cdr3_nt: TGTGCCTGGACAGGGGGCTATCAAGAGACCCAGTACTTC
cdr3_aa: CAWTGGYQETQYF

clone_size: NA
j_call: TRBJ1-1
d_call: NA
v_call: TRBV4-1
cdr3_nt: TGCGCCAGCAGCCAGCCGACAGGGAACACTGAAGCTTTCTTT
cdr3_aa: CASSQPTGNTEAFF

clone_size: NA
j_call: TRBJ2-7
d_call: NA
v_call: TRBV11-2
cdr3_nt: TGTGCCAGCAGCTTAGACCTCCTCGGGCAGTACTTC
cdr3_aa: CASSLDLLGQYF

clone_size: NA
j_call: TRBJ1-1
d_call: NA
v_call: TRBV5-1
cdr3_nt: TGCGCCAGCAGCTTGGTGGCGGGATCGGGGGACACTGAAGCTTTCTTT
cdr3_aa: CASSLVAGSGDTEAFF

clone_size: NA
j_call: TRBJ1-1
d_call: NA
v_call: TRBV12-2
cdr3_nt: NA
cdr3_aa: CASRLTYTCGLNTEAFF

clone_size: once
j_call: TRBJ2-5
d_call: TRBD2
v_call: TRBV13
cdr3_nt: TGTGCCAGCAGCTTAGGCCGGGGGGGCCGGGAGACCCAGTACTTC
cdr3_aa: CASSLGRGGRETQYF

clone_size: NA
j_call: TRBJ2-7
d_call: TRBD2
v_call: TRBV4-2
cdr3_nt: TGTGCCAGCAGCCAAGCAGCGGGGGGATACGAGCAGTACTTC
cdr3_aa: CASSQAAGGYEQYF

clone_size: once
j_call: TRBJ1-4
d_call: NA
v_call: TRBV4-1
cdr3_nt: TGCGCCAGCAGCCAAGTGACAGCAACTAATGAAAAACTGTTTTTT
cdr3_aa: CASSQVTATNEKLFF

clone_size: NA
j_call: TRBJ2-7
d_call: NA
v_call: TRBV5-1
cdr3_nt: TGCGCCAGCAGCTTGGGCGAACCAGGGTCGGAAACCTACGAGCAGTACTTC
cdr3_aa: CASSLGEPGSETYEQYF

clone_size: few
j_call: TRBJ1-2
d_call: TRBD1
v_call: TRBV5-6
cdr3_nt: TGTGCCAGCAGCGTACAGGGGGGGAACTATGGCTACACCTTC
cdr3_aa: CASSVQGGNYGYTF

clone_size: NA
j_call: TRBJ1-1
d_call: NA
v_call: TRBV18
cdr3_nt: TGTGCCAGCTCACAAAGAAAGAACACTGAAGCTTTCTTT
cdr3_aa: CASSQRKNTEAFF